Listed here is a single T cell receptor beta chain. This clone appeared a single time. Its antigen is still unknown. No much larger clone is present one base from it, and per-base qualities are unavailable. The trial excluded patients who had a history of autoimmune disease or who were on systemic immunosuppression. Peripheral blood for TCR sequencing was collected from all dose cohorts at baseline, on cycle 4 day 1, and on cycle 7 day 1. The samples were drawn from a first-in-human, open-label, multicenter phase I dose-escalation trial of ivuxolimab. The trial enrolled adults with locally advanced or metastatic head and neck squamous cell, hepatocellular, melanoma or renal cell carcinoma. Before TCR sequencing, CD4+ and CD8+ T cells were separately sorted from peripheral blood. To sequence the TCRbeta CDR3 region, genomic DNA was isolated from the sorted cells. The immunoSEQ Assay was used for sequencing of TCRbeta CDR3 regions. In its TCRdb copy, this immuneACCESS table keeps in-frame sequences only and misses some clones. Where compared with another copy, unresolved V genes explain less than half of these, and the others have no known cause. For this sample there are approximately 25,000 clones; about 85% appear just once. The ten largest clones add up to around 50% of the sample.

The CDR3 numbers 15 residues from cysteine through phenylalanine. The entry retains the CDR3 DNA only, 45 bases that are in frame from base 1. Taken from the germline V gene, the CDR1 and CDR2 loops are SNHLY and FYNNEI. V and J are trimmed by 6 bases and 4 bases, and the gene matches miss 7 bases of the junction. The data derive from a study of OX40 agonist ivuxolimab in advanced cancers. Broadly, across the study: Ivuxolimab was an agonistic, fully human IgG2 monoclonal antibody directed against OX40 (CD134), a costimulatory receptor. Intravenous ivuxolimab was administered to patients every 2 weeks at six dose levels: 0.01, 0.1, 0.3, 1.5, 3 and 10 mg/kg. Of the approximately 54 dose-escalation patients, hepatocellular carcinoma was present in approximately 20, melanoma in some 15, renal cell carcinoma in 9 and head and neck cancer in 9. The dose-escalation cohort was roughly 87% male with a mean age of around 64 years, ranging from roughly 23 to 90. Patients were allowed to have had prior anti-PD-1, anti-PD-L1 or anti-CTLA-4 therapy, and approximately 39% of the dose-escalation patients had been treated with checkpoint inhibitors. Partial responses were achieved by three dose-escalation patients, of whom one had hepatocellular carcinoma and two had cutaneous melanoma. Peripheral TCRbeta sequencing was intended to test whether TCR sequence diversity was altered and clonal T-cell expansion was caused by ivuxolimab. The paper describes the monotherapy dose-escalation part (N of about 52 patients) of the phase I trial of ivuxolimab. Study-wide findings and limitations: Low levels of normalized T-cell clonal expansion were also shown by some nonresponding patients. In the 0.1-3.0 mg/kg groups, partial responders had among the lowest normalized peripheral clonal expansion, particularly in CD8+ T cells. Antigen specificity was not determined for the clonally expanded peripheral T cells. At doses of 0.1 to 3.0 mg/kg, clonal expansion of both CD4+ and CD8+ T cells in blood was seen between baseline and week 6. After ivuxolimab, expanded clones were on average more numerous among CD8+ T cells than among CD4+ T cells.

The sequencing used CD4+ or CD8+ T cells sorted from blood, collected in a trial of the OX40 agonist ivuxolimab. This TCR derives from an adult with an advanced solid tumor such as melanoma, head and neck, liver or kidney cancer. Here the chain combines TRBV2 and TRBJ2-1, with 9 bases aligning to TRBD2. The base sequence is TGTGCCAGCAGCCCATTAGCGGGGGATTACAATGAGCAGTTCTTC. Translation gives CASSPLAGDYNEQFF.